The following is a TCR beta chain sequence with its context. Its antigen is as yet unknown. TCRdb reanalysed the 5' RACE reads using MiXCR and keeps one entry per CDR3 protein. The sample holds under 15,000 distinct CDR3 sequences; around 5.6% are singletons and the top ten take around 10%. This entry is derived from a study of spatial heterogeneity in lung cancer. The study, taken as a whole, reports: For expanded intratumoral alpha and beta TCRs, counts tracked tumor mutation counts.

The germline gives CDR1 MDHEN, CDR2 SYDVKM. Deletions cut 5 bases from V and 7 bases from J, with 20 bases between. CDR3 size: 15 residues. Indicated time point: sample taken at primary tumor resection. The chain couples TRBV28 to TRBJ1-2; unclear D gene. This sequence originates from a female donor with early-stage non-small cell lung cancer. The material was lung tumor tissue, obtained at surgery. This chain's CDR3 is CASSTYDRTSLGYTF. The CDR3 DNA sequence: TGTGCCAGCAGTACTTACGACCGGACCTCCCTTGGCTACACCTTC.